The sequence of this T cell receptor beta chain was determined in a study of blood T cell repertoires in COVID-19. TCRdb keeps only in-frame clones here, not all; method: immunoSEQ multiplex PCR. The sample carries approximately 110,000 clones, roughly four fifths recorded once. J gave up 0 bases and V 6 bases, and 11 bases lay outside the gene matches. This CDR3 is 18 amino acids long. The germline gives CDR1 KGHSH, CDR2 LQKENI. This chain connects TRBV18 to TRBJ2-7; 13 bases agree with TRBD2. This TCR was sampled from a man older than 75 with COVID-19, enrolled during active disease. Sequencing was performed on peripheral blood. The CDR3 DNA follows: TGTGCCAGCTCGGCCGGGACTAGCGGGATAGGGGCCTCCTACGAGCAGTACTTC. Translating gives CASSAGTSGIGASYEQYF.